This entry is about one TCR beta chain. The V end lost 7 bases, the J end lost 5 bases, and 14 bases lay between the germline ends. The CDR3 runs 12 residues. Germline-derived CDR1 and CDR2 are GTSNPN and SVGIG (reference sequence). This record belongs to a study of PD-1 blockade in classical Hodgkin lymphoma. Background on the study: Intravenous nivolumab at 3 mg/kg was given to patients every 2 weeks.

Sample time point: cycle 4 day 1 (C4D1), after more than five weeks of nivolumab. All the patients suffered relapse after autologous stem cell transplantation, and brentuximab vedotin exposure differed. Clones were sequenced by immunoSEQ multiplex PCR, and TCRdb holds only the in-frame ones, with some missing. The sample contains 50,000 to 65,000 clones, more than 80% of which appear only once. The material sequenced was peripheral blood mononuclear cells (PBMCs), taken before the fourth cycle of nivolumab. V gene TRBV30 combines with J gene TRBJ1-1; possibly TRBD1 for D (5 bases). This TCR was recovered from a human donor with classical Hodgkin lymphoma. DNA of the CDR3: TGTGCCTCGGAACAGGAGAATACTGAAGCTTTCTTT. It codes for CASEQENTEAFF.